This entry lists 16 T cell receptor beta chains sequenced from one sample in a study of T-cell reconstitution after alpha-beta-depleted transplantation in children. Preparation of the TCRbeta library involved a method that used unique molecular identifiers. One entry per CDR3 protein, called by TCRdb with MiXCR from the PCR reads. The sample has more than 300,000 distinct CDR3 sequences; 15% to 20% are singletons. Sequences were derived from PBMCs, mostly from graft donor cells, sampled 360 days after TCRalphabeta/CD19-depleted stem cell transplant. The receptors were sampled from a male patient aged 2-10 years who had a stem cell transplant for acute lymphoblastic leukemia, so the T cells may come from the graft donor.

This clonotype was picked up a small number of times. J is TRBJ1-2 and V is TRBV5-5; weak D call: TRBD1 (5 bases). The CDR3 is 15 amino acids. Germline CDR1 and CDR2: SGHKS and YYEKEE (reference sequence). The germline V and J ends were trimmed by 0 bases and 1 base, with 10 bases remaining between them. The CDR3 sequence is CASSLDPQVNYGYTF. The CDR3 bases are TGTGCCAGCAGCTTGGACCCACAGGTTAACTATGGCTACACCTTC. Complete variable domain (other parts from reference TRBV5-5 and TRBJ1-2): DAGVTQSPTHLIKTRGQQVTLRCSPISGHKSVSWYQQVLGQGPQFIFQYYEKEERGRGNFPDRFSARQFPNYSSELNVNALLLGDSALYLCASSLDPQVNYGYTFGSGTRLTVV.

This clonotype appeared a few times. The V gene is TRBV12-3 or TRBV12-4, the J gene TRBJ2-7; D may be TRBD2 (5 bases). This CDR3 has 15 amino acids. Trimming removed 5 bases from V and 3 bases from J, with 17 bases in between. CDR3 in amino acids: CASSPEDGAYYEQYF. The CDR3 coding sequence is TGTGCCAGCAGTCCGGAGGACGGAGCTTACTACGAGCAGTACTTC.

This clonotype was recorded many times. The CDR3 DNA sequence: TGTGCCAGCAGTTACTCGGTCAGTGGGGGGGGCCCGGAGCAGTACTTC. Translation: CASSYSVSGGGPEQYF. The gene calls are TRBV6-5 and TRBJ2-7, with a weak D call TRBD2 (7 bases). Looked up from germline, CDR1 is MNHEY and CDR2 is SVGAGI. CDR3 length: 16 amino acids. Trimming took 0 bases from V and 7 from J, leaving 19 bases between them.

This clonotype was counted a few times. This sequence joins TRBV29-1 and TRBJ2-5; 7 bases match TRBD1. The germline gives CDR1 SQVTM, CDR2 ANQGSEA. The V and J ends lost 6 bases and 3 bases, in that order; junction bases with no gene match: 13. The CDR3 runs to 15 residues. The CDR3 DNA reads as TGCAGCGTGGGGAGACAGGGTCGGCCAGAAGAGACCCAGTACTTC. Translating gives CSVGRQGRPEETQYF.

This clonotype was observed a few times. The gene calls are TRBV19 and TRBJ2-1, with TRBD2 matching 14 bases. CDR1 and CDR2 (germline): LNHDA, SQIVND (reference sequence). The CDR3 length is 17 residues. V was pared by 6 bases and J by 5 bases, with 9 bases of the junction left unmatched. The CDR3 bases are TGTGCCAGTAGGCCGGGACTAGCGGGAGTAAGAAACAATGAGCAGTTCTTC. This encodes CASRPGLAGVRNNEQFF.

This clonotype was counted only a few times. The genes are TRBV21-1 and TRBJ2-3. TRBV21-1 is labeled a pseudogene. The CDR3 loop spans 13 amino acids. CDR3 in amino acids: CASSNRCTDTQYF. CDR3 DNA: TGTGCCAGCAGCAATCGGTGCACAGATACGCAGTATTTT.

The J gene is TRBJ1-2, the V gene TRBV4-3, with D perhaps TRBD1 (6 bases). V lost 3 bases to trimming and J lost 4 bases, with 12 bases between them. This CDR3 contains 14 residues. The germline CDR1 and CDR2 sequences are LGHNA and YSLEER. For the CDR3, the DNA is TGCGCCAGCAGCCAGTATCAGGGGTCCTATGGCTACACCTTC. Its protein product is CASSQYQGSYGYTF.

This clonotype was counted a few times. V gene TRBV19 combines with J gene TRBJ2-1, with D tentatively TRBD1 or TRBD2 (5 bases each). Per the germline V gene, CDR1 is LNHDA and CDR2 is SQIVND (reference sequence). The CDR3 covers 14 residues. Trimming shortened V by 4 bases and J by 6 bases, and 13 bases separated the two germline ends. The CDR3 is CASSRANGGNEQFF. In DNA, the CDR3 is TGTGCCAGTAGTAGGGCCAATGGGGGCAATGAGCAGTTCTTC.

This chain connects TRBV11-1 to TRBJ2-1; 13 nucleotides line up with TRBD2. Germline values: CDR1 SGHAT, CDR2 FQDESV (reference sequence). V was clipped by 3 bases and J by 4 bases; unmatched bases: 15. This CDR3 is 20 amino acids long. The CDR3, as DNA: TGTGCCAGCAGCTTGGGGAGAATGGGCCTACTAGCGGGAGGGTACAATGAGCAGTTCTTC. Translated, it gives CASSLGRMGLLAGGYNEQFF.

A few counts support this clonotype. The CDR3 nucleotides read TGTGCCAGCTCACCATACTACAGGGGTACACTAGCCAAAAACATTCAGTACTTC. Translation: CASSPYYRGTLAKNIQYF. The chain employs TRBV18 and TRBJ2-4; 7 nucleotides agree with TRBD1. The CDR3 covers 18 residues. Germline lookup yields CDR1 KGHSH and CDR2 LQKENI. The ends lost 2 bases at V and 0 bases at J; junction bases unmatched: 10.

The V call is TRBV30, the J call TRBJ2-1, with D maybe TRBD2 (5 bases). The CDR3 totals 16 residues. V was trimmed by 3 bases and J by 6 bases, leaving 21 bases between them. Germline V gene lookup returns CDR1 GTSNPN and CDR2 SVGIG (reference sequence). The CDR3 nucleotides read TGTGCCTGGAGGCTCCCGGGCGGGCCAAACCTCAATGAGCAGTTCTTC. Translating gives CAWRLPGGPNLNEQFF.

The rearrangement uses TRBV7-3 and TRBJ1-1; 8 bases line up with TRBD1. The CDR3 has 16 residues. V was clipped by 6 bases and J by 4 bases; unmatched bases: 13. Germline lookup yields CDR1 SGHTA and CDR2 FQGTGA. In DNA, the CDR3 is TGTGCCAGCAGATCAGACCCCCTCGACAGGGGCACTGAAGCTTTCTTT. It translates to CASRSDPLDRGTEAFF.

The sample holds many counts of this clonotype. CDR3 sequence reads: CASSLLGKTFSYNEQFF. The CDR3 DNA reads as TGCGCCAGCAGCTTGCTTGGGAAGACCTTCTCCTACAATGAGCAGTTCTTC. V gene TRBV5-1 combines with J gene TRBJ2-1; D unresolved. Germline assignment: CDR1 SGHRS and CDR2 YFSETQ. CDR3 length: 17 amino acids. The ends were cut back, 1 base at V and 0 bases at J, with 14 bases in the middle.

This clonotype has just a few counts. The V and J genes are TRBV11-2 and TRBJ2-7; 11 bases are a match to TRBD2. With V trimmed by 3 bases and J by 6 bases, 10 bases remained unmatched. CDR1 is SGHAT, CDR2 FQNNGV, per germline. This CDR3 region has 16 residues. The CDR3 reads CASSLGLTSGRGEQYF. The CDR3 region has the DNA TGTGCCAGCAGCTTGGGCTTAACTAGCGGGAGAGGCGAGCAGTACTTC.

This clonotype was detected a few times. V usage is TRBV9 and J usage is TRBJ2-1; tentative D call: TRBD2 (5 bases). CDR1 is SGDLS and CDR2 is YYNGEE in the germline V gene. V shed 3 bases and J shed 8 bases, with 27 bases lying between them. The CDR3 is made up of 18 amino acids. The CDR3 DNA is TGTGCCAGCAGCGCCCTTGCTTCACACCGGGCCCCGAGGGATGAGCAGTTCTTC. As protein: CASSALASHRAPRDEQFF.

This sequence joins TRBV20-1 and TRBJ1-1; 8 bases are a match to TRBD1. This CDR3 contains 17 residues. Germline V CDR1 and CDR2: DFQATT, SNEGSKA (reference sequence). V was pared by 3 bases and J by 1 base, with 13 bases of the junction left unmatched. CDR3 DNA sequence: TGCAGTGCTAGCCCGACAGGGGTCCGTCTTAAGAACACTGAAGCTTTCTTT. Its translation: CSASPTGVRLKNTEAFF.